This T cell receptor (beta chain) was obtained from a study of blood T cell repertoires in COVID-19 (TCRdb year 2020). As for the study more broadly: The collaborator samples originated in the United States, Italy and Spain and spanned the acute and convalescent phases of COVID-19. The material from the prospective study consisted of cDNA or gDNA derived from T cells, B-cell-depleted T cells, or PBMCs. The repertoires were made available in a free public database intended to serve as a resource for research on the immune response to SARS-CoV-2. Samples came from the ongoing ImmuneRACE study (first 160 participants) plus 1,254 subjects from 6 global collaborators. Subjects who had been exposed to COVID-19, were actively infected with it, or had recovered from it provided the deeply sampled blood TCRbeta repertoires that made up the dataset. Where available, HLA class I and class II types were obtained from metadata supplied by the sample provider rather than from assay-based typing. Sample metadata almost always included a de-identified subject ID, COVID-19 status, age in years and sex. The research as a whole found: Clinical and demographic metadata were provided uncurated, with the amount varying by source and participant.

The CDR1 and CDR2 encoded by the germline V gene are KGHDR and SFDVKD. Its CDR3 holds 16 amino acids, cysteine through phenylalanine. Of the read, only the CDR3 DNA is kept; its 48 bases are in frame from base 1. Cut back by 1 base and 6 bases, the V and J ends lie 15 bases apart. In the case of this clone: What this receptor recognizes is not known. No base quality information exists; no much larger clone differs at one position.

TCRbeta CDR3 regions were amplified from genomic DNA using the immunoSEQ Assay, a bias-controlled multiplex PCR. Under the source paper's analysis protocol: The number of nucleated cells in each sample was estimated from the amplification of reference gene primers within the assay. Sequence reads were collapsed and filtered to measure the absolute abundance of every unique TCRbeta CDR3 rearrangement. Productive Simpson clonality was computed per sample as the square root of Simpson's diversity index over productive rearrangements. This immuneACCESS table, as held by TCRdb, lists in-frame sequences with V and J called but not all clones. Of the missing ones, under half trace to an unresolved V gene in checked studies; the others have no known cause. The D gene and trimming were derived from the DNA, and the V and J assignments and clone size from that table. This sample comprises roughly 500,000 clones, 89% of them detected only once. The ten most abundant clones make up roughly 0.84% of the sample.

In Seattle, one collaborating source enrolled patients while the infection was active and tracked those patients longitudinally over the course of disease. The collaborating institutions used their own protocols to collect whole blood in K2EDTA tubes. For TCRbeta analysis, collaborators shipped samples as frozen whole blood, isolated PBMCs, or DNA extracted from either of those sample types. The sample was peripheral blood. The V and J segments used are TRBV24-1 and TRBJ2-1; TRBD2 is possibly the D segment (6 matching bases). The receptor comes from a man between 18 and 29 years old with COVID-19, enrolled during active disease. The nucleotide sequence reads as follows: TGTGCCACCAGTGATTTCCCGGGAGTGGGTAGCAATGAGCAGTTCTTC. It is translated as CATSDFPGVGSNEQFF.